This passage covers 21 T cell receptor beta chains from one sample sequenced in a study of graft-versus-host responses after intestinal transplantation. Sequencing used immunoSEQ multiplex PCR; TCRdb keeps in-frame clones, though not all of them. In the table there are approximately 28,000 clones, just under 95% of which are singletons. The starting material was PBMCs, obtained about 62 days after intestinal transplant. Source of these receptors: a human patient who received an intestinal transplant, so some T cells may come from the graft donor.

The V call is TRBV20-1, the J call TRBJ2-1; D is unclear. V shed 2 bases and J shed 9 bases, with 8 bases lying between them. The germline CDR1 and CDR2 sequences are DFQATT and SNEGSKA (reference sequence). The CDR3 runs to 11 residues. CDR3: CSARKLSEQFF. As DNA, the CDR3 is TGCAGTGCTAGAAAACTCAGTGAGCAGTTCTTC.

The DNA of the CDR3 is TGTGCCAGCAGCTTGTGGGGACCAACCTACGAGCAGTACTTC. This gives the protein CASSLWGPTYEQYF. V gene TRBV5-6 combines with J gene TRBJ2-7; D could derive from TRBD1 or TRBD2 (5 bases each). The CDR3 is 14 amino acids. The V end was cut by 1 base, the J end by 2 bases, with 10 bases between. CDR1 and CDR2 (germline): SGHDT, YYEEEE.

The gene calls are TRBV1 and TRBJ1-2. TRBV1 is labeled a pseudogene. CDR3 length equals 11 residues. The CDR3 loop reads CTRRKTYGYTF. CDR3 DNA sequence: TGCACCAGGCGAAAGACCTATGGCTACACCTTC.

The rearrangement links TRBV7-9 to TRBJ2-2; 9 bases fit TRBD1. V trimming: 5 bases; J trimming: 5 bases; junction bases outside the gene matches: 12. Germline CDR1 is SEHNR and CDR2 is FQNEAQ (reference sequence). CDR3 length: 17 residues. The CDR3 coding sequence is TGTGCCAGCAGCGCACTTCTCGGGACAGGGTATACCGGGGAGCTGTTTTTT. Protein product: CASSALLGTGYTGELFF.

V and J are TRBV7-3 and TRBJ2-3; 8 nucleotides line up with TRBD1. From germline, CDR1 is SGHTA and CDR2 FQGTGA. The CDR3 totals 16 residues. V was pared by 1 base and J by 4 bases, with 7 bases of the junction left unmatched. In DNA, the CDR3 is TGTGCCAGCAGCTTAAGGTCAGGGGGCTCCGCAGATACGCAGTATTTT. It yields the protein CASSLRSGGSADTQYF. Combining the CDR3 with reference TRBV7-3 and TRBJ2-3 gives the whole variable domain GAGVSQTPSNKVTEKGKYVELRCDPISGHTALYWYRQSLGQGPEFLIYFQGTGAADDSGLPNDRFFAVRPEGSVSTLKIQRTERGDSAVYLCASSLRSGGSADTQYFGPGTRLTVL.

The rearrangement joins TRBV5-6 to TRBJ2-7; D assignment may be TRBD1 or TRBD2 (5 bases each). Germline V gene data show CDR1 as SGHDT and CDR2 as YYEEEE. There are 12 residues in the CDR3. V gave up 4 bases and J gave up 6 bases, with 11 bases separating them. The CDR3: CASSQGRGEQYF. The DNA of the CDR3 is TGTGCCAGCAGCCAGGGCCGGGGCGAGCAGTACTTC.

The chain is built from TRBV7-9 and TRBJ1-2; 7 bases fit TRBD1. Germline V gene sequence: CDR1 SEHNR, CDR2 FQNEAQ (reference sequence). The CDR3 contains 16 residues. Losses at the gene ends were 5 bases for V and 4 bases for J; bases not matched to a gene: 13. CDR3: CASSKLTGAGGYGYTF. Here the CDR3 DNA reads TGTGCCAGCAGCAAGCTCACAGGGGCTGGTGGCTATGGCTACACCTTC. Together with reference TRBV7-9 and TRBJ1-2, the CDR3 gives the full variable domain: DTGVSQNPRHKITKRGQNVTFRCDPISEHNRLYWYRQTLGQGPEFLTYFQNEAQLEKSRLLSDRFSAERPKGSFSTLEIQRTEQGDSAMYLCASSKLTGAGGYGYTFGSGTRLTVV.

This chain connects TRBV11-2 to TRBJ2-5; D is undetermined. Per the germline V gene, CDR1 is SGHAT and CDR2 is FQNNGV. The V end lost 1 base, the J end lost 4 bases, and 13 bases lay between the germline ends. CDR3 size: 15 residues. The CDR3 region is CASSLGTQPLETQYF. The CDR3, as DNA: TGTGCCAGCAGCTTAGGCACCCAACCCTTAGAGACCCAGTACTTC.

The V and J genes are TRBV9 and TRBJ1-1; 7 bases fit TRBD1. Unmatched junction bases numbered 8, after V lost 6 bases and J lost 0 bases. Per the germline V gene, CDR1 is SGDLS and CDR2 is YYNGEE. The CDR3 runs 15 residues. CDR3 in amino acids: CASNEYRGMNTEAFF. As DNA, the CDR3 is TGTGCCAGCAACGAATACAGGGGTATGAACACTGAAGCTTTCTTT.

This clone was observed once. This chain joins TRBV2 and TRBJ1-5, with D hard to call. The germline gives CDR1 SNHLY, CDR2 FYNNEI. Trimming took 6 bases from V and 4 from J, leaving 13 bases between them. The CDR3 totals 14 residues. The CDR3 spells CASSVEGRNQPQHF. DNA for the CDR3: TGTGCCAGCAGCGTGGAGGGTCGGAATCAGCCCCAGCATTTT. Full variable domain (remainder filled in from reference TRBV2 and TRBJ1-5): EPEVTQTPSHQVTQMGQEVILRCVPISNHLYFYWYRQILGQKVEFLVSFYNNEISEKSEIFDDQFSVERPDGSNFTLKIRSTKLEDSAMYFCASSVEGRNQPQHFGDGTRLSIL.

The chain has TRBV6-5 and TRBJ2-5; D is ambiguous. Germline values: CDR1 MNHEY, CDR2 SVGAGI. The CDR3 has 12 residues. Trimming removed 6 bases at V and 4 bases at J, with 9 bases between. The CDR3 DNA follows: TGTGCCAGCAGAAACCTGTTAGAGACCCAGTACTTC. The encoded protein is CASRNLLETQYF.

The rearrangement joins TRBV6-1 to TRBJ1-2, with D tentatively TRBD1 (5 bases). V lost 3 bases and J 7 bases, leaving 18 bases between the germline ends. The CDR3 sequence is 15 residues long. Germline V gene data show CDR1 as MNHNS and CDR2 as SASEGT. CDR3 amino acids: CASSDVGGLMSGYTF. CDR3 nucleotides: TGTGCCAGCAGTGATGTCGGGGGTCTCATGAGTGGCTACACCTTC.

The chain joins TRBV5-1 to TRBJ2-3; 11 bases are a match to TRBD2. Germline V gene data show CDR1 as SGHRS and CDR2 as YFSETQ. The CDR3 length is 18 residues. With 5 bases clipped from V and 1 base from J, the junction kept 12 bases outside the gene matches. CDR3 sequence reads: CASSSATSGARGTDTQYF. CDR3 nucleotide sequence: TGCGCCAGCAGTTCCGCGACTAGCGGGGCGAGAGGCACAGATACGCAGTATTTT.

This chain joins TRBV12-2 and TRBJ2-7. TRBV12-2 constitutes a pseudogene. The CDR3 has 11 amino acids. CDR3 sequence (DNA): TGTGCAAGTCGCTCCTCCTACGAGCAGTACTTC. As protein: CASRSSYEQYF.

The chain is built from TRBV5-8 and TRBJ2-7; 10 bases match TRBD1. V dropped 3 bases and J dropped 2; count of bases not matched to a gene: 5. This CDR3 region has 15 residues. CDR1 and CDR2 (germline): SGHTS, YDEGEE. CDR3 DNA sequence: TGTGCCAGCAGCTGGGGGACAGGGGCTCCCTACGAGCAGTACTTC. Translated, it gives CASSWGTGAPYEQYF.

Of note for this clone: The junction differs from germline at one of its ends, possibly a read error. The chain has TRBV28 and TRBJ1-1; no definite D call. Germline V CDR1 and CDR2: MDHEN, SYDVKM. The CDR3 runs to 14 residues. CDR3 in DNA: TGTGCCAGCAGTGGGGTTTTGACGCTGACTGAAGTTTTCTTT. Translation gives CASSGVLTLTEVFF.

This clone was seen once. The chain combines TRBV30 with TRBJ2-7; 8 bases are a match to TRBD1. The J segment lost 2 bases and the V segment lost 6 bases, leaving 12 bases of the junction unmatched. CDR3 size: 15 residues. The germline V gene has CDR1 GTSNPN and CDR2 SVGIG (reference sequence). The CDR3 region is CACGSEDRATYEQYF. Written as DNA, the CDR3 is TGTGCCTGCGGTTCCGAGGACAGGGCTACCTACGAGCAGTACTTC.

The chain has TRBV5-1 and TRBJ2-5; the match to TRBD1 covers 7 bases. This CDR3 is built from 15 residues. The J segment lost 5 bases and the V segment lost 0 bases, leaving 7 bases of the junction unmatched. Germline V CDR1 and CDR2: SGHRS, YFSETQ. The CDR3 protein is CASSLEIQGMETQYF. CDR3 nucleotides: TGCGCCAGCAGCTTGGAAATACAGGGGATGGAGACCCAGTACTTC.

The gene calls are TRBV7-9 and TRBJ1-2; TRBD1 is a possible D gene (5 bases). V was shortened by 5 bases and J by 0 bases, with 13 bases between the two germline ends. The germline gives CDR1 SEHNR, CDR2 FQNEAQ (reference sequence). The CDR3 consists of 15 residues. The CDR3 nucleotides are TGTGCCAGCAGCCCATGGGGGGGAACTAACTATGGCTACACCTTC. Protein sequence: CASSPWGGTNYGYTF.

The chain recombines TRBV30 with TRBJ1-5; D gene ambiguous. The CDR3 extends over 15 amino acids. Per the germline V gene, CDR1 is GTSNPN and CDR2 is SVGIG (reference sequence). V was clipped by 1 base and J by 6 bases, with 16 bases between them. The CDR3 reads CAWSGRGFGSQPQHF. CDR3 DNA sequence: TGTGCCTGGAGTGGTCGAGGTTTTGGGAGTCAGCCCCAGCATTTT.

The V call is TRBV9, the J call TRBJ2-5, with 11 positions matching TRBD2. With 4 bases clipped from V and 5 bases from J, the junction kept 7 bases outside the gene matches. The CDR3 totals 15 residues. Germline assignment: CDR1 SGDLS and CDR2 YYNGEE. The CDR3 is CASSLAGGPRETQYF. The CDR3 DNA follows: TGTGCCAGCAGCTTAGCGGGGGGGCCCAGGGAGACCCAGTACTTC. Full variable domain (rest looked up from reference TRBV9 and TRBJ2-5): DSGVTQTPKHLITATGQRVTLRCSPRSGDLSVYWYQQSLDQGLQFLIQYYNGEERAKGNILERFSAQQFPDLHSELNLSSLELGDSALYFCASSLAGGPRETQYFGPGTRLLVL.